This T cell receptor beta chain was captured by sequencing in a study of shared clonotypes between healthy human individuals. Assay used: immunoSEQ multiplex PCR; TCRdb lists only in-frame clones, some missing. The top ten hold approximately 0.11% of the sample, which has around 550,000 clones, 85% to 95% seen once. Naive CD8 populations comprised CD45RO-negative cells positively selected for CCR7, excluding terminally differentiated effector memory CD45RA+ cells. Material: naive CD8+ T cells sorted from blood. The TCR was taken from a woman between 25 and 40 years old in good health.

The CDR3 loop reads CASSPRGNTEAFF. DNA of the CDR3: TGTGCCAGCAGTCCCCGGGGGAACACTGAAGCTTTCTTT. V gene TRBV27 combines with J gene TRBJ1-1, with D unresolved. The germline CDR1 and CDR2 sequences are MNHEY and SMNVEV (reference sequence). This CDR3 spans 13 amino acids. Trimming removed 5 bases at V and 1 base at J, with 8 bases between.